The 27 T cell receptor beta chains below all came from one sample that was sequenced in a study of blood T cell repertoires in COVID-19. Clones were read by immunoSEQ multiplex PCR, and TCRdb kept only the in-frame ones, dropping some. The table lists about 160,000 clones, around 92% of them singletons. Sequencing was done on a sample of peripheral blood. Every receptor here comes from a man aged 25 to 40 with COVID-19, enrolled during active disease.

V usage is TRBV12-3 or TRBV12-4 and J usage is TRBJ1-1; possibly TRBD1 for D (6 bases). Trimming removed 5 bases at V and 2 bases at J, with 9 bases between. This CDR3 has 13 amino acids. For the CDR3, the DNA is TGTGCCAGCAGTAACAGGGAAAACACTGAAGCTTTCTTT. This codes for CASSNRENTEAFF.

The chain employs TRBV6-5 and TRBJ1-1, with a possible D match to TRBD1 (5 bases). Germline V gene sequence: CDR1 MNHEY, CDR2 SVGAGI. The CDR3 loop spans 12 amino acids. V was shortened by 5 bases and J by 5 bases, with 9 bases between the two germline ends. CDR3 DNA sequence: TGTGCCAGCAGTAAGGGGTCGACTGAAGCTTTCTTT. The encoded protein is CASSKGSTEAFF.

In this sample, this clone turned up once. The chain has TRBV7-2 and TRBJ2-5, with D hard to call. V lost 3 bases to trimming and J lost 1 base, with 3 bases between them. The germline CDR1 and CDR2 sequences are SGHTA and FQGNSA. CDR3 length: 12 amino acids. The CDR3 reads CASSFFQETQYF. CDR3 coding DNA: TGTGCCAGCAGCTTCTTCCAAGAGACCCAGTACTTC.

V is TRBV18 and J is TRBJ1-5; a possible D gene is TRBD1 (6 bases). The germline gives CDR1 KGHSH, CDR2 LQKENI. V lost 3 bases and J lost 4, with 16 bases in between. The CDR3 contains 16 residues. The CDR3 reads CASSPSSGTINQPQHF. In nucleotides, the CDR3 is TGTGCCAGCTCACCTTCCTCTGGGACAATTAATCAGCCCCAGCATTTT.

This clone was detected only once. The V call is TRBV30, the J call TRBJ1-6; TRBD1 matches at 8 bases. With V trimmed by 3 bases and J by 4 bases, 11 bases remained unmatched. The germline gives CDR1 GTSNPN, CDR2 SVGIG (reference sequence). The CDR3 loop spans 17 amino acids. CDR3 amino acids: CAWRRPGQDLYNSPLHF. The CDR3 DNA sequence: TGTGCCTGGAGAAGACCGGGACAGGATTTATATAATTCACCCCTCCACTTT.

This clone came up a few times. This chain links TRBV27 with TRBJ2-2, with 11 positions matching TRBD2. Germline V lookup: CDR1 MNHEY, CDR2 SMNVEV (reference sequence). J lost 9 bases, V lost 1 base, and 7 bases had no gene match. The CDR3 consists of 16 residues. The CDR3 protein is CASSLFIAGGPRELFF. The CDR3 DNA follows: TGTGCCAGCAGTTTATTCATAGCGGGAGGGCCAAGGGAGCTGTTTTTT.

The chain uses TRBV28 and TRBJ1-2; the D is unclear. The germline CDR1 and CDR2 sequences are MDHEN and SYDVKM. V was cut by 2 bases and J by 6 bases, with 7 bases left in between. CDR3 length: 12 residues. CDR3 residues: CASSLRRDGYTF. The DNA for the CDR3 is TGTGCCAGCAGTTTAAGGAGAGATGGCTACACCTTC.

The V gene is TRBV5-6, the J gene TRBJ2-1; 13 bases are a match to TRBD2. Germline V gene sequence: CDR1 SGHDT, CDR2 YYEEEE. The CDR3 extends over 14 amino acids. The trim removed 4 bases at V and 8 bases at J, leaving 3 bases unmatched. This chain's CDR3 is CASSQLAGGHEQFF. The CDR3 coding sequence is TGTGCCAGCAGCCAACTAGCGGGGGGGCATGAGCAGTTCTTC. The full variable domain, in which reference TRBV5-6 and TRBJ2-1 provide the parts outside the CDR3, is DAGVTQSPTHLIKTRGQQVTLRCSPKSGHDTVSWYQQALGQGPQFIFQYYEEEERQRGNFPDRFSGHQFPNYSSELNVNALLLGDSALYLCASSQLAGGHEQFFGPGTRLTVL.

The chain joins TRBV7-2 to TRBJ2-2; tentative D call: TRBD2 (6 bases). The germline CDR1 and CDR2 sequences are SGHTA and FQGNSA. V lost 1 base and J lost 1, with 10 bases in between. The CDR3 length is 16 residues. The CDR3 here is CASSLGGVMNTGELFF. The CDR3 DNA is TGTGCCAGCAGCTTAGGGGGGGTTATGAACACCGGGGAGCTGTTTTTT.

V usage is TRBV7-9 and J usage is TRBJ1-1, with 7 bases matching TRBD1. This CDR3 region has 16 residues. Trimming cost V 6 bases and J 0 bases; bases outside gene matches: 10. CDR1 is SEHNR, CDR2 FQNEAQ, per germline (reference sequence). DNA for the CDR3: TGTGCCAGCAGAAAGATGGGACAGCCCATGAACACTGAAGCTTTCTTT. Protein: CASRKMGQPMNTEAFF.

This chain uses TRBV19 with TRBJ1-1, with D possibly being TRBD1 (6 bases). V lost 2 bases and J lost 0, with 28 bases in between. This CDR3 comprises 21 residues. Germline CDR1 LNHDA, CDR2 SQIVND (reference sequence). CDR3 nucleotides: TGTGCCAGTAGTATACCTTCTTGGGGAGGGGGGCATCCAAAAGTGAACACTGAAGCTTTCTTT. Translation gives CASSIPSWGGGHPKVNTEAFF.

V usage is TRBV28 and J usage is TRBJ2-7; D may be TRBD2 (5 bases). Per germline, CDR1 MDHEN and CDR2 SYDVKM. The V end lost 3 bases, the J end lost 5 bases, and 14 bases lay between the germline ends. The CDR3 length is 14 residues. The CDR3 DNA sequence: TGTGCCAGCAGTTTTGTTTCGGGAACTGACGAGCAGTACTTC. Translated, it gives CASSFVSGTDEQYF.

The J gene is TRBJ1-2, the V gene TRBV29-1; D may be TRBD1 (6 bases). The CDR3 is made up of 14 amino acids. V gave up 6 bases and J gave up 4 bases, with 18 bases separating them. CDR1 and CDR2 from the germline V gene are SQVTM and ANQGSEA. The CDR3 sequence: CSVYWAGDPYGYTF. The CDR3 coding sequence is TGCAGCGTGTACTGGGCAGGGGACCCCTATGGCTACACCTTC.

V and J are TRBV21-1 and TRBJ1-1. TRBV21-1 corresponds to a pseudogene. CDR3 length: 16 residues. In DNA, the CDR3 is TGTGCCAGCAGCAAATTCACGGTTGACGGGTACACTGAAGCTTTCTTT. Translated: CASSKFTVDGYTEAFF.

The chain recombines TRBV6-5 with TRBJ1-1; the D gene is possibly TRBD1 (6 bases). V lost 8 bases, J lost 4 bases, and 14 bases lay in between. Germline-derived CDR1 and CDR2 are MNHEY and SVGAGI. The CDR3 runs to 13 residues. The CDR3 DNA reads TGTGCCAGCGGGCATGGACAGACCACTGAAGCTTTCTTT. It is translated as CASGHGQTTEAFF.

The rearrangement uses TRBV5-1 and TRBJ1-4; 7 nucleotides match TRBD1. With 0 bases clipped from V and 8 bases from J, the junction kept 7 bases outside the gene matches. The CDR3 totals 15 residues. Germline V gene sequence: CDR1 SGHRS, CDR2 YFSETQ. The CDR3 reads CASSLAYRGGEKLFF. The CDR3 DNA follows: TGCGCCAGCAGCTTGGCTTACAGGGGCGGCGAAAAACTGTTTTTT.

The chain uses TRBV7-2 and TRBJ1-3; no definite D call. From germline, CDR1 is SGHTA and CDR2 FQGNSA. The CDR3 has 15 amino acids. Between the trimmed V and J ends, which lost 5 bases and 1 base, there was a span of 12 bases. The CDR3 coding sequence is TGTGCCAGCAGCCCTCAGGTACTTTCTGGAAACACCATATATTTT. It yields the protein CASSPQVLSGNTIYF.

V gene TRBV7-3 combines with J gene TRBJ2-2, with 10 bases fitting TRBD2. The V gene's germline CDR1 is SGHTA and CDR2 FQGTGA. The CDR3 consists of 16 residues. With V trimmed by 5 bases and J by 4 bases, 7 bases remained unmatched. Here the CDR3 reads CASSPRVAGGTGELFF. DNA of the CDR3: TGTGCCAGCAGCCCTCGAGTAGCGGGGGGCACCGGGGAGCTGTTTTTT.

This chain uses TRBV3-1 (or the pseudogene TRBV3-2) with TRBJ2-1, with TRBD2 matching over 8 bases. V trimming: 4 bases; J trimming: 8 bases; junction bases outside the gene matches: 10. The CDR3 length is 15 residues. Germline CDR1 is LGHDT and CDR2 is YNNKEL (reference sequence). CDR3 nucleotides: TGTGCCAGCAGCCCCCCCGGGACTAGGGTCTATGAGCAGTTCTTC. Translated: CASSPPGTRVYEQFF.

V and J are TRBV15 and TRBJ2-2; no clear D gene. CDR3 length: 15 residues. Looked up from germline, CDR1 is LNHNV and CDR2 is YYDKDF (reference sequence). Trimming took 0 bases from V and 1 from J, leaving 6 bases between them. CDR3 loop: CATSRDLVNTGELFF. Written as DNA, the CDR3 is TGTGCCACCAGCAGAGATTTAGTGAACACCGGGGAGCTGTTTTTT.

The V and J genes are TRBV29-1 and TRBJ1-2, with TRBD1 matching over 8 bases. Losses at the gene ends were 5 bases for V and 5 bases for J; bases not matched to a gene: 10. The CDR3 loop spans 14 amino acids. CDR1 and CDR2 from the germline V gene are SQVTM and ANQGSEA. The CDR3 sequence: CSVSSLQGEYGYTF. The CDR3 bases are TGCAGCGTTTCCTCCTTACAGGGGGAATATGGCTACACCTTC.

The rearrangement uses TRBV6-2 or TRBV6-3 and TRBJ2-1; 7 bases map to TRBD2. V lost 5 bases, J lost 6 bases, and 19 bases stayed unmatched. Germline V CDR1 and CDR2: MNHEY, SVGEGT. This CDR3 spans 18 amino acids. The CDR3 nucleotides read TGTGCCAGCAGTGGCCAGGGAGGGGCAGGTACCTTGGGCAATGAGCAGTTCTTC. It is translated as CASSGQGGAGTLGNEQFF.

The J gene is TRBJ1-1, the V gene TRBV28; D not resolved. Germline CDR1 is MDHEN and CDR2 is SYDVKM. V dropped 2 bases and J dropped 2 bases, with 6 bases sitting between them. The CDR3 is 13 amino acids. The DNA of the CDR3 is TGTGCCAGCAGTTTAATCGTAAACACTGAAGCTTTCTTT. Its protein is CASSLIVNTEAFF. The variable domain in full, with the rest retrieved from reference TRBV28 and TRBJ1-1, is DVKVTQSSRYLVKRTGEKVFLECVQDMDHENMFWYRQDPGLGLRLIYFSYDVKMKEKGDIPEGYSVSREKKERFSLILESASTNQTSMYLCASSLIVNTEAFFGQGTRLTVV.

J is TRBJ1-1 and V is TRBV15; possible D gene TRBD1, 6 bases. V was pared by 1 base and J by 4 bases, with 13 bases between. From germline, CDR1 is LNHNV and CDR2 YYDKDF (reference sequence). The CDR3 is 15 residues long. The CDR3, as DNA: TGTGCCACCAGCAGAGGAGGGACATCGGGCACTGAAGCTTTCTTT. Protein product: CATSRGGTSGTEAFF.

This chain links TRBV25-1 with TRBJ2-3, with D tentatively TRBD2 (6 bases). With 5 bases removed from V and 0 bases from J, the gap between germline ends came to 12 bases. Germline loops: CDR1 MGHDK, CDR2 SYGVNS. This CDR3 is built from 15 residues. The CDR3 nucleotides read TGTGCCAGCAGTCAGGCCGGGACTAGCACAGATACGCAGTATTTT. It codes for CASSQAGTSTDTQYF.

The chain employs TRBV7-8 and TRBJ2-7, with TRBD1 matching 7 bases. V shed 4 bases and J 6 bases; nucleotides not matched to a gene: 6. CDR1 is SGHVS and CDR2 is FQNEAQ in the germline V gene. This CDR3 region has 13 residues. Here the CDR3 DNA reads TGTGCCAGCAGCTCAAGACAGGGAGTCGAGCAGTACTTC. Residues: CASSSRQGVEQYF.

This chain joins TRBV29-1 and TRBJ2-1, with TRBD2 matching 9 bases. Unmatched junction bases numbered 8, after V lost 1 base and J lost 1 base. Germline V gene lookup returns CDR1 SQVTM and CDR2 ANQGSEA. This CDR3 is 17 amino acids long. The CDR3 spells CSVEGGSGRTSYNEQFF. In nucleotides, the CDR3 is TGCAGCGTTGAAGGTGGGAGCGGGAGGACTTCCTACAATGAGCAGTTCTTC.